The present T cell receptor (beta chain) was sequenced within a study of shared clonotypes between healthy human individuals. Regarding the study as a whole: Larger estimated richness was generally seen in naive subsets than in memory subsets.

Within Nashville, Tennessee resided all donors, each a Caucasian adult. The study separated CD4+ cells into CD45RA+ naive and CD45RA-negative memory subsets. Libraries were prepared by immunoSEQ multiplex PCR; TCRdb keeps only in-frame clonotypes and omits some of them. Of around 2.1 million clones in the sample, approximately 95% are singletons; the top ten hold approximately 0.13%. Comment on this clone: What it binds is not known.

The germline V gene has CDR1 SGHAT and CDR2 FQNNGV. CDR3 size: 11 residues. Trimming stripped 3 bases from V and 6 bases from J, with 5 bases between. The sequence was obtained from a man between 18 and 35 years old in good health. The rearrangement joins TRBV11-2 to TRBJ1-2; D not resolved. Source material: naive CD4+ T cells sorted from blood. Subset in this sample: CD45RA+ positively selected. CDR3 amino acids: CASSFGHGYTF. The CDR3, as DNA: TGTGCCAGCAGCTTCGGACATGGCTACACCTTC. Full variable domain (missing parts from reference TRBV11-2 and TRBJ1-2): EAGVAQSPRYKIIEKRQSVAFWCNPISGHATLYWYQQILGQGPKLLIQFQNNGVVDDSQLPKDRFSAERLKGVDSTLKIQPAKLEDSAVYLCASSFGHGYTFGSGTRLTVV.